This T cell receptor beta chain was captured in a study of T cell responses to AZD1222 COVID-19 vaccine listed by TCRdb under 2021. For the wider study: AZD1222 recipients whose second dose came at about 4 weeks and those whose second dose came at about 12 weeks were combined into one group, since spike-specific TCR depth and breadth did not differ between the two schedules. Trial participants were enrolled by age into 18-55, 56-69 and 70-plus year subgroups, with around 150, 28 and 57 TCR-sequenced participants respectively. A total of 230 to 250 trial participants underwent TCR sequencing, of whom around 210 had received two doses of AZD1222 and some 26 had received two doses of the MenACWY control vaccine. What the work shows at the level of the full study, not this receptor alone: The 56-69-year group was small, and its depth increase did not reach significance, likely because of low power. Nearly half of unique spike-specific TCRs reportedly recognized epitopes outside regions mutated in the B.1.351 and B.1.1.7 variants. Because no day 14 peak-response samples were available, the repertoires could be characterized only after the peak T cell response. Conclusions about previously exposed vaccinees are limited, since just 5 or 6 AZD1222 recipients were seropositive for SARS-CoV-2 at baseline. CD4 TCRs associated with the vaccine covered the entire spike protein, and the dominant responses were in regions 160-218 and 743-854. Spike-specific TCR breadth and depth rose significantly after two AZD1222 doses compared with day 0 and with MenACWY recipients. Participants were mostly white British and included more females than males, and it was suggested by the authors that clonal diversity may have been underestimated.

V is shortened by 3 bases, J by 3 bases, and the region joining them spans 12 bases. In the germline V gene, CDR1 corresponds to KGHSH and CDR2 to LQKENI. From its cysteine to its phenylalanine, the CDR3 spans 14 amino acids. Only the CDR3 DNA stays, 42 bases, in frame from base 1. The CDR3 regions of human TCRbeta chains were subjected to immunosequencing. Processing in the source paper ran as follows. Repertoire TCRs were matched against a reference library of SARS-CoV-2-specific TCRs generated with the MIRA antigen-specificity platform. Breadth was defined as the fraction of unique TCRs that were SARS-CoV-2-associated. Depth was defined as the fraction of total T cells that were SARS-CoV-2-associated. Using the MIRA data, every spike-specific TCR was mapped to the spike region that the TCR reacted to and assigned to either a CD4 or a CD8 class. Log10-transformed breadth and depth values were compared by one-way ANOVA with Sidak's multiple comparisons tests. TCRdb took over this immuneACCESS table, retaining in-frame rearrangements with V and J assigned. Such tables are incomplete; in checked studies, under half of the missing clones stem from an unresolved V gene, and the remainder is unexplained. From that table come the V and J calls and clone size; the DNA was used to work out D and trimming. The sample table holds about 110,000 clones, of which roughly 84% were seen once. The ten top clones hold roughly a tenth of the sample.

In the paper's terms, the time point label means: baseline before first vaccination. Vaccinee samples were obtained from the UK trials COV001 and COV002, which included a single-blind randomized controlled phase 2/3 trial of AZD1222 (ChAdOx1 nCoV-19) in healthy adults. Trial participant PBMC samples were collected at day 0 and day 28 after the second dose for TCRbeta chain sequencing. This clone was picked up one time. There is no known antigen for this receptor. Base quality data are lacking; no much larger clone is found one base away. This sequence was found in an adult in good health. Recombination connected TRBV18 to TRBJ2-7, with the D call tentatively TRBD1 or TRBD2, each fitting 5 bases. This specimen consisted of peripheral blood, obtained on day 0 of AZD1222 vaccination. The nucleotides read TGTGCCAGCTCACCCGGCCGAGGGGTCTACGAGCAGTACTTC. It encodes CASSPGRGVYEQYF.